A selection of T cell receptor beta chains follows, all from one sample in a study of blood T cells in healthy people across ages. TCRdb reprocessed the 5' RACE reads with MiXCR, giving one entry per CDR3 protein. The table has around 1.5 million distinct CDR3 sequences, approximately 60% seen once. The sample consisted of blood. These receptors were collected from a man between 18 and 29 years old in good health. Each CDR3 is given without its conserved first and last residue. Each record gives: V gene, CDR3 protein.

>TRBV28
ASSATSPEQY
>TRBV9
ASSASSEAGGTDTQY
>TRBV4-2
ASSQVSQGHTDTQY
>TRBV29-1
SVEGPAGGLTDTQY
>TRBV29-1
SVDREVNTEAF
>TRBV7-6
ASSLGTNSPLH
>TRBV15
ATSRKTGNTEAF
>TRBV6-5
ASSFVSGTSGLWTQY
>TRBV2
ASSAGEGYGYT
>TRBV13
ASSFGTTYNEQF
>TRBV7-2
ASSSVGQGYGYT
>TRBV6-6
ASTIAGIGGNEQF
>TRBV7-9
ASSTTLSSYEQY
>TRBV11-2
ASSSVGGYRGQETQY
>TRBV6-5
ASSFTLAGGARGTDTQY
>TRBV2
ASPGPLREGSSTDTQY
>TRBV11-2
ASSSGQGGGDTQY
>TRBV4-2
ASSQDEEGSYNEQF